The T cell receptor (beta chain) described here comes from a study of circulating and synovial CD4+ cells in juvenile arthritis. Patients with active juvenile idiopathic arthritis donated these samples. Study-level points and caveats: Measured synovium overlap likely understates the true shared repertoire. The pathogenic-like versus bulk T cell difference escaped Vbeta family analysis. These repertoires were less diverse than bulk blood CD4 repertoires.

The method was immunoSEQ multiplex PCR; TCRdb's version includes in-frame clones alone and lacks a portion of them. The data hold 34,000 or so clones, with around 96% observed a single time. J was trimmed by 4 bases and V by 5 bases; bases with no gene match: 9. The CDR3 loop spans 16 amino acids. The germline CDR1 and CDR2 sequences are SGHNT and YENEEA. Concerning this clone: Its antigen is not identified.

Sample: CD4+ T cells from blood. The TCR sequence derives from a human donor with juvenile idiopathic arthritis. V gene TRBV11-3 combines with J gene TRBJ2-2, with 8 bases aligning to TRBD2. The CDR3 region is CASSRAGTSGTGELFF. For the CDR3, the DNA is TGTGCCAGCAGCCGGGCCGGGACTAGTGGCACCGGGGAGCTGTTTTTT.